The rows below give T cell receptor beta chains drawn from one sample of a study of blood T cell repertoires in COVID-19. Method: immunoSEQ multiplex PCR; TCRdb's copy keeps in-frame clones and lacks some. The repertoire includes about 300,000 clones, over 85% of them detected once, and approximately 1.8% sits in the top ten. Sequenced material: peripheral blood. The source of these receptors is a woman aged 25 to 39 with COVID-19, enrolled during active disease. CDR3s include the opening cysteine and the closing phenylalanine or tryptophan. The D gene is left open where the match is weak. The listing skips clone size in some rows; elsewhere it reads once, few, many or a size class.

V gene: TRBV27; D gene: -; J gene: TRBJ1-5; clone size: -; CDR3 DNA: TGTGCCAGCAGTCTCGGACACAATCAGCCCCAGCATTTT; CDR3 protein: CASSLGHNQPQHF
V gene: TRBV29-1; D gene: -; J gene: TRBJ1-2; clone size: -; CDR3 DNA: TGCAGCGCCCTAGTCTACTCCGGATATGGCTACACCTTC; CDR3 protein: CSALVYSGYGYTF
V gene: TRBV2; D gene: TRBD2; J gene: TRBJ2-1; clone size: -; CDR3 DNA: TGTGCCAGCAGTGAACAGGGACTAGTAGGGAATGAGCAGTTCTTC; CDR3 protein: CASSEQGLVGNEQFF
V gene: TRBV5-5; D gene: -; J gene: TRBJ1-1; clone size: -; CDR3 DNA: TGTGCCAGCAGCCCCGTAAGAATCGGCACTGAAGCTTTCTTT; CDR3 protein: CASSPVRIGTEAFF
V gene: TRBV5-4; D gene: -; J gene: TRBJ2-5; clone size: -; CDR3 DNA: TGTGCCAGCAGCTTGGGGGAGGCCCAGTACTTC; CDR3 protein: CASSLGEAQYF
V gene: TRBV6-5; D gene: TRBD1; J gene: TRBJ2-7; clone size: -; CDR3 DNA: TGTGCCGCCTCGGACAGGGTTCCCTCCTACGAGCAGTACTTC; CDR3 protein: CAASDRVPSYEQYF
V gene: TRBV7-6; D gene: -; J gene: TRBJ1-5; clone size: -; CDR3 DNA: TGTGCCAGCAGCTTAAGCGGGGGTCTCAGCAATCAGCCCCAGCATTTT; CDR3 protein: CASSLSGGLSNQPQHF
V gene: TRBV7-8; D gene: TRBD1; J gene: TRBJ1-1; clone size: -; CDR3 DNA: TGTGCCAGCAGCTTAGGCTACAGGGGATTGAACACTGAAGCTTTCTTT; CDR3 protein: CASSLGYRGLNTEAFF
V gene: TRBV2; D gene: -; J gene: TRBJ1-5; clone size: -; CDR3 DNA: TGTGCCAGCAGTGACTCAACCAGACAGCCCCAGCATTTT; CDR3 protein: CASSDSTRQPQHF
V gene: TRBV6-5; D gene: -; J gene: TRBJ1-5; clone size: once; CDR3 DNA: TGTGCCAGCAGTTTCCAAGGGGCGAATCAGCCCCAGCATTTT; CDR3 protein: CASSFQGANQPQHF
V gene: TRBV5-4; D gene: -; J gene: TRBJ2-3; clone size: -; CDR3 DNA: TGTGCCAGCAGCTTGTGGTCCCTTAGTGAGGATACGCAGTATTTT; CDR3 protein: CASSLWSLSEDTQYF
V gene: TRBV12-5; D gene: -; J gene: TRBJ1-2; clone size: -; CDR3 DNA: TGTGCTAGTGCCTTGGGGGGTTACGGCTACACCTTC; CDR3 protein: CASALGGYGYTF
V gene: TRBV19; D gene: TRBD1; J gene: TRBJ2-7; clone size: few; CDR3 DNA: TGTGCCAGTAGTATGACCGGGACAGGAGTTACCTACGAGCAGTACTTC; CDR3 protein: CASSMTGTGVTYEQYF
V gene: TRBV2; D gene: -; J gene: TRBJ1-6; clone size: -; CDR3 DNA: TGTGCCAGCAGTGAAGCGCAGGGAAGTTATTCACCCCTCCACTTT; CDR3 protein: CASSEAQGSYSPLHF
V gene: TRBV5-5; D gene: TRBD1; J gene: TRBJ1-4; clone size: -; CDR3 DNA: TGTGCCAGCAGCCTCAGACAGGGAGGAAAACTGTTTTTT; CDR3 protein: CASSLRQGGKLFF
V gene: TRBV7-9; D gene: -; J gene: TRBJ1-1; clone size: -; CDR3 DNA: TGTGCCAGCAGCCTGCCCGGGGGCACTGAAGCTTTCTTT; CDR3 protein: CASSLPGGTEAFF
V gene: TRBV27; D gene: -; J gene: TRBJ1-3; clone size: few; CDR3 DNA: TGTGCCAGCAGTCCTCAACAGGGTTACGGAAACACCATATATTTT; CDR3 protein: CASSPQQGYGNTIYF
V gene: TRBV7-6; D gene: -; J gene: TRBJ2-1; clone size: -; CDR3 DNA: TGTGCCAGCAGCTCGGAAGTCTTCCAGGGGATATACAATGAGCAGTTCTTC; CDR3 protein: CASSSEVFQGIYNEQFF
V gene: TRBV15; D gene: -; J gene: TRBJ1-1; clone size: -; CDR3 DNA: TGTGCCACCAGCAGAGTAGGGGGCACTGAAGCTTTCTTT; CDR3 protein: CATSRVGGTEAFF
V gene: TRBV7-2; D gene: TRBD2; J gene: TRBJ2-3; clone size: -; CDR3 DNA: TGTGCCAGCAGCGGTTTAGCGGGGGGCGCCACAGATACGCAGTATTTT; CDR3 protein: CASSGLAGGATDTQYF
V gene: TRBV7-2; D gene: -; J gene: TRBJ2-5; clone size: -; CDR3 DNA: TGTGCCAGCAGCTTAGCAGGGGCAGGAGAGACCCAGTACTTC; CDR3 protein: CASSLAGAGETQYF
V gene: TRBV5-1; D gene: TRBD1; J gene: TRBJ1-2; clone size: -; CDR3 DNA: TGCGCCAGCAGCGAAGCGGGACAGGGGTTCTATGGCTACACCTTC; CDR3 protein: CASSEAGQGFYGYTF
V gene: TRBV5-1; D gene: TRBD1; J gene: TRBJ2-1; clone size: -; CDR3 DNA: TGCGCCAGCAGCTTGACCTGGACAGGCAATGAGCAGTTCTTC; CDR3 protein: CASSLTWTGNEQFF
V gene: TRBV24-1; D gene: -; J gene: TRBJ2-1; clone size: few; CDR3 DNA: TGTGCCACCAGTGATTATAAAAGGAGCTCCTACAATGAGCAGTTCTTC; CDR3 protein: CATSDYKRSSYNEQFF
V gene: TRBV4-2; D gene: -; J gene: TRBJ2-3; clone size: -; CDR3 DNA: TGTGCCAGCAGCCAAGTATTAGGGACTGTTATTATGGATACGCAGTATTTT; CDR3 protein: CASSQVLGTVIMDTQYF